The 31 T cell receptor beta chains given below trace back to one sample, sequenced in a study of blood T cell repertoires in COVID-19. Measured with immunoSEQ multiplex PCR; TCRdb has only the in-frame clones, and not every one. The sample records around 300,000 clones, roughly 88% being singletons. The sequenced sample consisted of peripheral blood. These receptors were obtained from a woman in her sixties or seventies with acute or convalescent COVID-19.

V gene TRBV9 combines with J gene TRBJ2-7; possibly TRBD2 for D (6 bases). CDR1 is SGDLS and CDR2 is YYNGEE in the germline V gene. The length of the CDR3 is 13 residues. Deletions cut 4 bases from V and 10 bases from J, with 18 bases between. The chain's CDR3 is CASSTQGWEDQYF. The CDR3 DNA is TGTGCCAGCAGCACCCAGGGATGGGAGGACCAGTACTTC.

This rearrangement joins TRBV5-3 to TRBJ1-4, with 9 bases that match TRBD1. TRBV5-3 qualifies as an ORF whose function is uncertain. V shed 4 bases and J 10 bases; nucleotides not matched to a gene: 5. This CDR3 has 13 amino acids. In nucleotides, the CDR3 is TGTGCCAGAAGCCCGGGACAGGGAGGAAAACTGTTTTTT. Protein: CARSPGQGGKLFF.

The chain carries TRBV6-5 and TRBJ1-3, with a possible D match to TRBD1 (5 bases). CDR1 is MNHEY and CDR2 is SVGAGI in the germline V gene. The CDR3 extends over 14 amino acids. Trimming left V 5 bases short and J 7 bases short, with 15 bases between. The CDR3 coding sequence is TGTGCCAGCAGTCCCCGGGGGGGAGGCAACACCATATATTTT. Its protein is CASSPRGGGNTIYF.

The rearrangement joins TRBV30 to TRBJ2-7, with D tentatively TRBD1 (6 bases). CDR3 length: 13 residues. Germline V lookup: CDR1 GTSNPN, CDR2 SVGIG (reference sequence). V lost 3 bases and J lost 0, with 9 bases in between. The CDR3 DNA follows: TGTGCCTGGAGCAAGGGGGTCTCCTACGAGCAGTACTTC. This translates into CAWSKGVSYEQYF.

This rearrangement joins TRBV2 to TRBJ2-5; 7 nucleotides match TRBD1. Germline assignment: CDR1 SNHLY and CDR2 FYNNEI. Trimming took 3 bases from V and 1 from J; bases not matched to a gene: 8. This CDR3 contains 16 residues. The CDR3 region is CASSDTDRVSQETQYF. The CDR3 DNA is TGTGCCAGCAGTGATACCGACAGGGTATCCCAAGAGACCCAGTACTTC.

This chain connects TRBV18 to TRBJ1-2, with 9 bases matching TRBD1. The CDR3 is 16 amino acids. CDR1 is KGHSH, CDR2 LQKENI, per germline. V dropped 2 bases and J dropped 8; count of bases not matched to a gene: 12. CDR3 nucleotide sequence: TGTGCCAGCTCACCAAAAATACAGGGGGCGTGGAGCGGCTACACCTTC. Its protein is CASSPKIQGAWSGYTF.

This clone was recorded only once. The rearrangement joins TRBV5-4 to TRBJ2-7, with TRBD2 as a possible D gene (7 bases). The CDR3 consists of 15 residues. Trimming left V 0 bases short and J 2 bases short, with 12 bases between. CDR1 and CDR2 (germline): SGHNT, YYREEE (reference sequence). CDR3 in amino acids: CASSLGRGGAYEQYF. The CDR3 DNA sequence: TGTGCCAGCAGCTTGGGGCGAGGGGGGGCCTACGAGCAGTACTTC.

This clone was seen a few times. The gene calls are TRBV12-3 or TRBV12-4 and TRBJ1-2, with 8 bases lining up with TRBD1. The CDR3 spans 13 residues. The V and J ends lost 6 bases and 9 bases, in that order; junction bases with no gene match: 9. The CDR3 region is CASSLDRASSYTF. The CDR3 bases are TGTGCCAGCAGCCTGGACAGGGCGAGCAGCTACACCTTC.

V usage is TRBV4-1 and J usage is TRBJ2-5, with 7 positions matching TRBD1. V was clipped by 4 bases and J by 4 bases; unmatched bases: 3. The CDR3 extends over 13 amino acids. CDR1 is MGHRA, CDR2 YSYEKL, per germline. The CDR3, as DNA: TGCGCCAGCAGCCGATACAGGGGAGAGACCCAGTACTTC. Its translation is CASSRYRGETQYF.

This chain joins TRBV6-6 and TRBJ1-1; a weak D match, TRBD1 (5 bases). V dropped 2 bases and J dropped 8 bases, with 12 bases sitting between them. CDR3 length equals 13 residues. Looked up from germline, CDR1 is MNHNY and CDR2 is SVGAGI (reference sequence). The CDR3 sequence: CASSYVARAEAFF. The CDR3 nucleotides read TGTGCCAGCAGTTACGTCGCCAGGGCCGAAGCTTTCTTT.

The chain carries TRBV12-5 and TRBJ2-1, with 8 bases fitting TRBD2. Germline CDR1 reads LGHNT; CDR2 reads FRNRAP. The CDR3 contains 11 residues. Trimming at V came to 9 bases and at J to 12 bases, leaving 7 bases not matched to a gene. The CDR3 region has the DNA TGTGCTAGCGGATTGGCGGGGGGGCAGTTCTTC. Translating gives CASGLAGGQFF.

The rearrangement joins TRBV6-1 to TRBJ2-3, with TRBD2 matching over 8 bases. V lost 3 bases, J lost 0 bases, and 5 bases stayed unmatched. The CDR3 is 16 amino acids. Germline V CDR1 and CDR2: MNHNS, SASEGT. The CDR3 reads CASSEGRTSSTDTQYF. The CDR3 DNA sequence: TGTGCCAGCAGTGAGGGGAGGACTAGCAGCACAGATACGCAGTATTTT.

As DNA, the CDR3 is TGTGCCAGCTCACCCAATAGGGCAGACAGGGGGATGTTGAGGACCATTCAGTACTTC. This gives the protein CASSPNRADRGMLRTIQYF. The chain couples TRBV18 to TRBJ2-4, with 9 bases identical to TRBD1. The V gene's germline CDR1 is KGHSH and CDR2 LQKENI. The J segment lost 9 bases and the V segment lost 3 bases, leaving 21 bases of the junction unmatched. This CDR3 contains 19 residues.

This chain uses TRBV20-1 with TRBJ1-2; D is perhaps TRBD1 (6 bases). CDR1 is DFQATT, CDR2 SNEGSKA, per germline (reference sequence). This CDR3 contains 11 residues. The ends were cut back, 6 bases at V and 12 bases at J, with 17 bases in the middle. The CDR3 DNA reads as TGCAGTGCCCGGCTTGCTAACAGGGACACCTTC. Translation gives CSARLANRDTF.

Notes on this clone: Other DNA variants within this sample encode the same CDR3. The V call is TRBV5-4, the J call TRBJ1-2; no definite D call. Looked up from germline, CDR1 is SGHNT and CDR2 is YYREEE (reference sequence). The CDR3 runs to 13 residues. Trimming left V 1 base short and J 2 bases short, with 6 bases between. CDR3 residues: CASSLPGNYGYTF. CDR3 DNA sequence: TGTGCCAGCAGCTTGCCCGGGAACTATGGCTACACCTTC. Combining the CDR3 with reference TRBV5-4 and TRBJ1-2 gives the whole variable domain ETGVTQSPTHLIKTRGQQVTLRCSSQSGHNTVSWYQQALGQGPQFIFQYYREEENGRGNFPPRFSGLQFPNYSSELNVNALELDDSALYLCASSLPGNYGYTFGSGTRLTVV.

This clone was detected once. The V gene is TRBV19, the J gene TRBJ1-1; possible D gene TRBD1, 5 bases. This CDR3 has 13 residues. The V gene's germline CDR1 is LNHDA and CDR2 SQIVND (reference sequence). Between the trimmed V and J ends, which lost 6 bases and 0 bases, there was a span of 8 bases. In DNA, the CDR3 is TGTGCCAGTAGACCACAGGTGAACACTGAAGCTTTCTTT. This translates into CASRPQVNTEAFF.

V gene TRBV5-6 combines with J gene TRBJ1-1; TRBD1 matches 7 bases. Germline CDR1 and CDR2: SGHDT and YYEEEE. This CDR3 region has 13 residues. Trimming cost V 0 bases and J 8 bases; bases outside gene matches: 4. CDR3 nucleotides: TGTGCCAGCAGCTTGGAAATGACAGGGGAAGCTTTCTTT. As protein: CASSLEMTGEAFF.

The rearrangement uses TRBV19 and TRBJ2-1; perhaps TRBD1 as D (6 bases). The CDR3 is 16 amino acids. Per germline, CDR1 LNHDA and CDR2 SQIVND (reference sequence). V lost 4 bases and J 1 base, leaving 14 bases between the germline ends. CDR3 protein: CASSTRSGVSYNEQFF. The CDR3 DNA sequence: TGTGCCAGTAGTACCCGCTCAGGGGTTTCCTACAATGAGCAGTTCTTC.

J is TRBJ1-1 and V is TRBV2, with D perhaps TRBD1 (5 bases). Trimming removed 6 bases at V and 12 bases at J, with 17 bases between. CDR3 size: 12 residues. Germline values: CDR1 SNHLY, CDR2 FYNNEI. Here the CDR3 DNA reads TGTGCCAGCAGCCGAAATTCAGGGCAAACTTTCTTT. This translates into CASSRNSGQTFF.

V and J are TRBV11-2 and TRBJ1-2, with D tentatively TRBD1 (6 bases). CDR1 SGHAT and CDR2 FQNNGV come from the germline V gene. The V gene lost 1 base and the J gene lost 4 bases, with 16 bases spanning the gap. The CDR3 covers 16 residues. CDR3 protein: CASSLVGGAEGYGYTF. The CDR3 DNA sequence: TGTGCCAGCAGCTTAGTGGGGGGGGCCGAGGGCTATGGCTACACCTTC.

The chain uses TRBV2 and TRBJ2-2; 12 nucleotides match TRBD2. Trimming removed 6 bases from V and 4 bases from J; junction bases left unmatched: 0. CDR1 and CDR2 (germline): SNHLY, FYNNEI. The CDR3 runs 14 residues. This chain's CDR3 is CASRGLAGTGELFF. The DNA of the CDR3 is TGTGCCAGCAGGGGACTAGCGGGCACCGGGGAGCTGTTTTTT.

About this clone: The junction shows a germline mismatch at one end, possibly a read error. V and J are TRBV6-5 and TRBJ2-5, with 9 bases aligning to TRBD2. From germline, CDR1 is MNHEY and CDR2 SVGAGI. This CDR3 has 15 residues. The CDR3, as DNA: TGTGCCAGCAGTTACTCGCGGGGGGGCCAAAAGACCCAGTACTTC. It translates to CASSYSRGGQKTQYF.

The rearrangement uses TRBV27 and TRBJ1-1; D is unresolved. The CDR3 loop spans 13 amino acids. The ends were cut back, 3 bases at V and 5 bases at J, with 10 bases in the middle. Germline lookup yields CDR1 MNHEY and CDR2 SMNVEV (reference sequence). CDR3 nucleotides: TGTGCCAGCAGTTTTCCGGGCGGGACTGAAGCTTTCTTT. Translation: CASSFPGGTEAFF.

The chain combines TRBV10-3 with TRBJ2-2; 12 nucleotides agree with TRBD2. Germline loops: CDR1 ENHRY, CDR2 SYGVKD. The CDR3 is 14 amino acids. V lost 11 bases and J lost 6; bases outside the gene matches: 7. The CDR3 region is CAVSGTSGSGELFF. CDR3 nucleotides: TGTGCCGTATCCGGGACTAGCGGGTCCGGGGAGCTGTTTTTT.

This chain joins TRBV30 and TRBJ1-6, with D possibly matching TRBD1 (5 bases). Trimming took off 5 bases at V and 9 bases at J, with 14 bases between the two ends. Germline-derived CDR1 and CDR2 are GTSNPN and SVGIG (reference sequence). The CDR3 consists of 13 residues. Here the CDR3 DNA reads TGTGCCTGGGGTCGCAGGGAGGGTTCACCCCTCCACTTT. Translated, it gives CAWGRREGSPLHF.

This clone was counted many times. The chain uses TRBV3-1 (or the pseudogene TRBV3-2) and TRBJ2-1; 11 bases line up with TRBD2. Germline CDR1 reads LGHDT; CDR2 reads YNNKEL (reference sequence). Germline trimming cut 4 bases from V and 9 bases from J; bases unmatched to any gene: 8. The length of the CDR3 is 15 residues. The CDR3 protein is CASSPQTLAGAEQFF. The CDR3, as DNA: TGTGCCAGCAGCCCGCAAACACTAGCGGGGGCTGAGCAGTTCTTC.

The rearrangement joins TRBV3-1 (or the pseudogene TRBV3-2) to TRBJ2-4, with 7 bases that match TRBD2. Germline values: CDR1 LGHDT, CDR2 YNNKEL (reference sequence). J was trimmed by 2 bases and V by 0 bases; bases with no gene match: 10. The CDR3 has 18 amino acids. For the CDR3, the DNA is TGTGCCAGCAGCCAAGATCCGTGGTGGGAGGGGCCCAAAAACATTCAGTACTTC. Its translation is CASSQDPWWEGPKNIQYF.

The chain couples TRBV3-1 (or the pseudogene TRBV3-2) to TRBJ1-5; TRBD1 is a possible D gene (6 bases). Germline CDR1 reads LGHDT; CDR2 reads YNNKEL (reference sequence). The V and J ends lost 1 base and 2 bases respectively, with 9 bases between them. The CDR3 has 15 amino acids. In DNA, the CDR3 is TGTGCCAGCAGCCAAGCAGGGGATGGCAATCAGCCCCAGCATTTT. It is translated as CASSQAGDGNQPQHF.

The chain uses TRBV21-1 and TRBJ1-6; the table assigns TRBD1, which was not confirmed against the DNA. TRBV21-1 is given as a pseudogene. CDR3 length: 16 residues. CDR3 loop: CAGSKENSSYNSPLHF. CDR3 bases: TGTGCCGGCAGCAAAGAAAACAGCTCCTATAATTCACCCCTCCACTTT.

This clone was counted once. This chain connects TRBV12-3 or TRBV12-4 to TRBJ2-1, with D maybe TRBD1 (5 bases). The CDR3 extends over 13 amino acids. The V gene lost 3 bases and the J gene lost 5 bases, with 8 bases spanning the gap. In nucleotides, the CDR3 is TGTGCCAGCAGTTTGACAGTAGACAATGAGCAGTTCTTC. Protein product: CASSLTVDNEQFF.

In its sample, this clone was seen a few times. CDR3 sequence (DNA): TGTGCCAGTAGTCCTCGGACAGGTTATAGCAATCAGCCCCAGCATTTT. Protein: CASSPRTGYSNQPQHF. The rearrangement uses TRBV19 and TRBJ1-5, with TRBD1 matching 7 bases. Germline values: CDR1 LNHDA, CDR2 SQIVND (reference sequence). The CDR3 sequence is 16 residues long. The V and J ends lost 5 bases and 0 bases, in that order; junction bases with no gene match: 7.